Listed below are T cell receptor beta chains from one sample, sequenced in a study of blood T cell repertoires in COVID-19. The assay was immunoSEQ multiplex PCR, and TCRdb's table has in-frame clones only and misses some. The profile shows about 64,000 clones, more than 65% of them singletons. Specimen: peripheral blood. The receptors originated from a human donor in a cohort sampled during active COVID-19. CDR3s include the opening cysteine and the closing phenylalanine or tryptophan. A D gene is named only where the DNA matches it firmly. Some rows have no size entry. The others give once, few or many, or a class for an expanded clone.

v_call: TRBV3-1/TRBV3-2
j_call: TRBJ2-1
d_call: TRBD2
clone_size: NA
cdr3_aa: CASSQDPASGVHNEQFF
cdr3_nt: TGTGCCAGCAGCCAAGATCCCGCTAGCGGGGTACACAATGAGCAGTTCTTC

v_call: TRBV5-4
j_call: TRBJ2-5
d_call: TRBD2
clone_size: NA
cdr3_aa: CASSRGLAGSDQETQYF
cdr3_nt: TGTGCCAGCAGCAGGGGACTAGCGGGGTCAGACCAAGAGACCCAGTACTTC

v_call: TRBV5-5
j_call: TRBJ2-7
d_call: TRBD1
clone_size: NA
cdr3_aa: CASSQGQGLIYEQYF
cdr3_nt: TGTGCCAGCAGCCAGGGACAGGGGCTTATTTACGAGCAGTACTTC

v_call: TRBV19
j_call: TRBJ1-2
d_call: NA
clone_size: NA
cdr3_aa: CASNNWGSNYGYTF
cdr3_nt: TGTGCCAGTAACAACTGGGGCAGTAACTATGGCTACACCTTC

v_call: TRBV24-1
j_call: TRBJ1-4
d_call: NA
clone_size: few
cdr3_aa: CATTELGKEVANEKLFF
cdr3_nt: TGTGCCACCACCGAGTTGGGGAAGGAGGTGGCTAATGAAAAACTGTTTTTT

v_call: TRBV7-9
j_call: TRBJ2-1
d_call: NA
clone_size: NA
cdr3_aa: CASSSGEGSSSYNEQFF
cdr3_nt: TGTGCCAGCAGCTCCGGTGAGGGTTCTAGCTCCTACAATGAGCAGTTCTTC

v_call: TRBV7-2
j_call: TRBJ1-5
d_call: NA
clone_size: NA
cdr3_aa: CASTKGGVNQPQHF
cdr3_nt: TGTGCCAGCACAAAGGGGGGGGTCAATCAGCCCCAGCATTTT

v_call: TRBV24-1
j_call: TRBJ2-1
d_call: NA
clone_size: NA
cdr3_aa: CATSGSGYSYNEQFF
cdr3_nt: TGTGCCACCAGCGGATCAGGGTACTCCTACAATGAGCAGTTCTTC

v_call: TRBV2
j_call: TRBJ2-2
d_call: NA
clone_size: few
cdr3_aa: CARGGGRSTGELFF
cdr3_nt: TGTGCCCGAGGGGGGGGGCGAAGCACCGGGGAGCTGTTTTTT

v_call: TRBV28
j_call: TRBJ2-7
d_call: TRBD1
clone_size: few
cdr3_aa: CASHGQVSYEQYF
cdr3_nt: TGTGCCAGCCACGGACAGGTGTCCTACGAGCAGTACTTC

v_call: TRBV6-5
j_call: TRBJ1-1
d_call: TRBD1
clone_size: NA
cdr3_aa: CASSYLGTGVNTEAFF
cdr3_nt: TGTGCCAGCAGTTACCTCGGGACAGGGGTGAACACTGAAGCTTTCTTT

v_call: TRBV9
j_call: TRBJ1-1
d_call: NA
clone_size: few
cdr3_aa: CASSEQGNTEAFF
cdr3_nt: TGTGCCAGCAGCGAGCAGGGGAACACTGAAGCTTTCTTT

v_call: TRBV6-2/TRBV6-3
j_call: TRBJ2-7
d_call: NA
clone_size: NA
cdr3_aa: CASSSDYRDTGFSEQYF
cdr3_nt: TGTGCCAGCAGTTCCGATTACCGGGACACGGGTTTTAGCGAGCAGTACTTC

v_call: TRBV12-3/TRBV12-4
j_call: TRBJ2-5
d_call: NA
clone_size: NA
cdr3_aa: CASSDYLQETQYF
cdr3_nt: TGTGCCAGCAGTGACTACCTCCAAGAGACCCAGTACTTC

v_call: TRBV27
j_call: TRBJ2-3
d_call: TRBD2
clone_size: NA
cdr3_aa: CASSVTGGRDTQYF
cdr3_nt: TGTGCCAGCAGTGTCACGGGGGGGAGGGATACGCAGTATTTT

v_call: TRBV19
j_call: TRBJ2-2
d_call: TRBD1
clone_size: few
cdr3_aa: CASRQGASTGELFF
cdr3_nt: TGTGCCAGCAGACAGGGGGCTAGTACCGGGGAGCTGTTTTTT

v_call: TRBV9
j_call: TRBJ2-5
d_call: TRBD2
clone_size: medium-sized
cdr3_aa: CASSGTSGGQVETQYF
cdr3_nt: TGTGCCAGCAGCGGGACTAGCGGGGGGCAAGTGGAGACCCAGTACTTC

v_call: TRBV6-5
j_call: TRBJ1-1
d_call: NA
clone_size: once
cdr3_aa: CASSHTTGNTEAFF
cdr3_nt: TGTGCCAGCAGTCATACGACGGGGAACACTGAAGCTTTCTTT

v_call: TRBV2
j_call: TRBJ2-7
d_call: NA
clone_size: NA
cdr3_aa: CASSSYGSYEQYF
cdr3_nt: TGTGCCAGCAGTTCTTACGGCTCCTACGAGCAGTACTTC

v_call: TRBV10-3
j_call: TRBJ1-3
d_call: NA
clone_size: NA
cdr3_aa: CAISESTSGNTIYF
cdr3_nt: TGTGCCATCAGTGAGTCTACATCCGGAAACACCATATATTTT

v_call: TRBV24-1
j_call: TRBJ1-5
d_call: TRBD1
clone_size: NA
cdr3_aa: CATSAGTANQPQHF
cdr3_nt: TGTGCCACCAGCGCCGGGACAGCAAATCAGCCCCAGCATTTT

v_call: TRBV7-9
j_call: TRBJ2-7
d_call: TRBD2
clone_size: NA
cdr3_aa: CASSLGNSGPYEQYF
cdr3_nt: TGTGCCAGCAGCTTGGGAAATAGCGGGCCATACGAGCAGTACTTC

v_call: TRBV28
j_call: TRBJ2-7
d_call: NA
clone_size: NA
cdr3_aa: CASSLYGVGSYEQYF
cdr3_nt: TGTGCCAGCAGTCTCTACGGGGTGGGATCCTACGAGCAGTACTTC